This T cell receptor beta chain stems from a study of T cell responses to AZD1222 COVID-19 vaccine. Of note for this clone: Its matching antigen is unknown.

Study findings and constraints: Nearly half of unique spike-specific TCRs reportedly avoided B.1.351 and B.1.1.7 mutated regions. Two doses of AZD1222 preceded a rise in Spike-specific TCR breadth and depth. Vaccine-associated CD4 TCRs spanned spike, dominant at 160-218 and 743-854.

Germline lookup yields CDR1 SGHRS and CDR2 YFSETQ. This CDR3 is built from 15 residues. V lost 1 base to trimming and J lost 5 bases, with 12 bases between them. Sequencing was performed with immunoSEQ multiplex PCR; in TCRdb, only in-frame clones are kept and a portion is missing. Found here are about 150,000 clones, about 91% of them singletons; the top ten hold over 1.1%. This clonotype was sampled from an adult in good health. This rearrangement joins TRBV5-1 to TRBJ2-2; perhaps TRBD2 as D (5 bases). This sample comprised peripheral blood, obtained on day 0 of AZD1222 vaccination. DNA for the CDR3: TGCGCCAGCAGCTTGAGAGGGTTGGGAACCGGGGAGCTGTTTTTT. This sequence encodes CASSLRGLGTGELFF.